The clone carrying this TCR beta chain was detected a few times. As yet, its antigen is unknown. Constant-segment primers served in 5'RACE that generated TCR alpha and TCR beta cDNA libraries bearing sample barcodes and UMIs. TCRdb itself ran the 5' RACE reads through MiXCR, one entry per CDR3 protein. This table holds a few hundred thousand distinct CDR3 sequences, roughly 25% found once. The sample comes from a study of T-cell memory formation after mild COVID-19. Study-level background: Largely donor-specific TCR clusters were found.

Study outcomes and limitations: Later expanders leaned CD4+, whereas clones that contracted between day 15 and 85 were balanced CD4/CD8. Pre-infection memory contained some responding clones, which suggested that cross-reactive memory had joined.

Per germline, CDR1 SGHTA and CDR2 FQGNSA. The CDR3 has 16 amino acids. Germline trimming cut 0 bases from V and 2 bases from J; bases unmatched to any gene: 4. V gene TRBV7-2 combines with J gene TRBJ2-5; 9 nucleotides match TRBD2. The source material was PBMCs or a T cell subset sorted from them (not recorded which). The TCR was taken from an adult woman who had mild COVID-19 (a few samples of this study predate the infection). Cell type and time point are not known. CDR3: CASSLAGAGGQETQYF. The DNA of the CDR3 is TGTGCCAGCAGCTTAGCGGGGGCGGGAGGGCAAGAGACCCAGTACTTC. The whole variable domain, filled in from reference TRBV7-2 and TRBJ2-5, reads GAGVSQSPSNKVTEKGKDVELRCDPISGHTALYWYRQSLGQGLEFLIYFQGNSAPDKSGLPSDRFSAERTGGSVSTLTIQRTQQEDSAVYLCASSLAGAGGQETQYFGPGTRLLVL.